This T cell receptor beta chain was captured by sequencing in a study of cytomegalovirus exposure and HLA in healthy donors (dated by TCRdb to the late 2010s). With regard to the full study: An earlier analysis of a few hundred of the donors reported 276 Gb of sequence data and 117 million unique TCR beta sequences obtained from some 170 million T cells. A later genetic analysis used genome-wide SNP genotypes for about three fifths of the 666 donors, treating that subset as a discovery cohort. To predict cytomegalovirus infection status, the study combined high-throughput TCR immunosequencing, statistical association of individual TCRs with disease status, and machine learning. In an earlier analysis of several hundred of the donors, high-throughput TCR beta sequencing was used to judge whether each TCR beta V gene segment behaved as functional or pseudogenic. Donor age, sex, ethnicity and CMV serostatus were compiled alongside the repertoire data. HLA typing covered class I and class II loci at four-digit resolution. Of the 350 to 450 genotyped donors, approximately 80% fell in the genetic ancestry cluster associated with self-reported Caucasian donors. Among roughly 400 genotyped donors of the cohort, an average of around 220,000 unique TCR beta nucleotide sequences was sequenced per donor, of which 15% to 20% were non-productive. All discovery cohort repertoires had been generated on a single sequencing platform. To study patterns of TCR occurrence, a later analysis re-analyzed previously published TCR beta repertoires from just over 650 donors and added high-resolution HLA genotyping. The number of donors typed differed by locus, with about 629-630 for A, B, C, DRB1 and DQB1, around 500 for DQA1, 600 to 610 for DPA1, and approximately 470 for DPB1. Because of strong linkage in the cohort, roughly 5 DR-DQ haplotypes were treated as single units for association and clustering. Along with the roughly 670-subject first cohort, a separate validation cohort of over a hundred different subjects was used. The T cell repertoires of around 670 subjects were profiled by immunosequencing and related to cytomegalovirus serostatus. Approximately 300 gigabases of sequencing data and around 85 million unique TCR sequences made up an early release that covered around 640 HLA-typed donors. The later analysis used no new phenotypic data to find candidate immune exposures, relying instead on TCR beta sequences and their occurrence across donors. The study aimed to test whether signatures of past pathogen exposure could be identified by cataloging public T cell receptors.

In total, fewer than 750 healthy bone marrow donors made up the cohort. Cohort members were all nominally healthy when sampled, although unrecorded immune exposures were likely present. The donor was CMV seropositive and belonged to the group of 250 to 350 seropositive cohort members. Each donor provided a peripheral blood sample, and peripheral blood mononuclear cells were used for TCR beta sequencing. Genomic DNA extraction from the blood cell samples was performed with the Qiagen DNeasy Blood Extraction Kit. Libraries were constructed by the immunoSEQ multiplex PCR assay. The multiplex PCR relied on a mix of 60 forward primers for TCR Vbeta segments and 13 reverse primers for TCR Jbeta segments. The CDR3 region of rearranged TCR beta genes was amplified from genomic DNA by a multiplex PCR assay. The amplified TCR beta libraries were sequenced on the Illumina HiSeq System as 87-base-pair reads. Per the source publication's procedure: Across the 600 to 700 repertoires, a later analysis counted some 80 million unique TCR beta chains, some 11 million of which were shared by at least two donors. Raw reads were error-corrected and collapsed into unique sequences by a nearest-neighbor algorithm in which closely related sequences were merged to remove PCR and sequencing errors. Alignment of CDR3 sequences to IMGT reference sequences was used to assign V, D and J gene segments. Each retained sequence needed at least a six-nucleotide match to both a V gene segment and a J gene segment. Rearrangements were classified as productive when the CDR3 lacked stop codons and remained in frame with V and J, and all other rearrangements were classified as non-productive. CDR3 was defined according to IMGT convention as the region running from the second conserved V-encoded cysteine to the conserved J-encoded phenylalanine. The earlier analysis of about 610 of the donors excluded any sequence lacking an unambiguous match to a single V gene segment. In an earlier analysis of 500 to 750 of the donors, V segments were called functional above 56.7% productive rearrangements and were called segregating when the between-donor standard deviation exceeded 5%. To diagnose cytomegalovirus status from the catalog of TCR beta chain sequences, a statistical classification framework was built. A later analysis assigned V and J genes by comparing TCR nucleotide sequences with IMGT/GENE-DB human TR gene sequences. The TCRdist pipeline was used in a later analysis to assign CDR3 sequences and most-parsimonious VDJ recombination scenarios. A later analysis defined each TCR beta chain by its CDR3 amino acid sequence plus V-gene family, and excluded reads lacking a unique V-gene family. As a way to deal with suspected cross-contamination and a sequencing artifact, a later analysis dropped more than 500 nucleotide sequences that were highly shared and had low generation probability. In a later analysis, a clonal expansion index was calculated for each public chain from normalized within-repertoire ranks of inferred template counts. In a later analysis, generation probabilities were computed using a VDJ recombination model fitted to out-of-frame rearrangements, and the results were checked against IGoR. In a later analysis, TCR-TCR, TCR-HLA and TCR-CMV co-occurrence was scored with hypergeometric tests, and a repertoire-size bias correction was applied to TCR pairs. A later analysis estimated false discovery rates by permuting HLA or CMV assignments 20 times. In a later analysis, co-occurring TCRs were grouped using DBSCAN, and TCRdist sequence similarity was added for clustering within HLA-allele-positive subsets. Co-occurrence clustering excluded repertoires with fewer than 30,000 or more than 120,000 public chains, plus five with anomalous nucleotide sharing. Imported from immuneACCESS, the table was reduced by TCRdb to in-frame sequences with V and J called. These copies leave out some clones; in studies compared against another copy, an unresolved V gene accounts for under half, and the cause of the remainder is not known. The DNA was the basis for D and trimming; V, J and clone size are from that table. Across this sample there are about 190,000 clones, with 77% seen only once. The ten largest make up approximately 2% of the sample.

Here is what the overall study found, with its caveats: According to a later analysis, TCR association rates differed among HLA loci, with DRB1 alleles showing the most associated TCRs and HLA-C alleles showing the fewest. Only TCR beta chains were sequenced in this cohort, and the absence of alpha or paired-chain data limited detectable features. While some public TCRs were present in many individuals, most TCR sequences turned up only very rarely across donors. In vitro tests confirmed that three of the cytomegalovirus-associated TCR beta chains recognize cytomegalovirus antigens. The earlier analysis of about 600 of the donors excluded fewer than 20 rarely observed V segments, including chromosome 9 orphons, because counts were too low. Assigning TCR associations to individual alleles was difficult when HLA alleles, especially DR and DQ, strongly co-occurred. In the study, about 150 TCR beta chains were listed as associated with cytomegalovirus. A later analysis found that HLA-associated TCR beta chains were more clonally expanded and had lower generation probabilities than equally common non-associated chains. Because the 87-base-pair reads could not distinguish some IMGT-functional V segments, including TRBV6-2 and TRBV6-3, those segments were excluded. According to a later genetic analysis, donors in an Asian-associated ancestry cluster had fewer N-insertions in productive TCRs than the roughly 700-donor mean. A cluster of highly shared sequence variants was judged likely to represent a technical artifact of the sequencing pipeline. An earlier analysis of around 540 of the donors showed that most TCR beta V segments appeared in productive rearrangements either about 87% or about 30% of the time, which broadly matched IMGT annotations. In both the original and validation cohorts, the classifier was reported to diagnose cytomegalovirus status with high specificity and sensitivity. It was suggested by the authors that the approach could potentially be generalized to other disease states and immunological phenotypes. Immune exposure information for the cohort was limited to CMV serostatus. A further reported finding was that TCR beta sequences accurately predicted the HLA-A and HLA-B alleles for most subjects in the first cohort. Presence/absence analyses assumed roughly uniform sequencing depth across donors, an assumption that may not hold. Because HLA typing was missing for some donors at each locus, association tests included only the typed subset. Specific HLA alleles were associated with 15,000 to 20,000 TCR beta sequences at a false discovery rate of 0.05 in a later analysis. Linkage disequilibrium might explain the correlated functional status among segregating V segments, but an unknown experimental factor could not be excluded. In a later genetic analysis, a missense DCLRE1C variant was associated with V-gene and J-gene trimming of TCR beta chains, and the association was replicated in an independent cohort. Several of the top co-occurrence clusters appeared to be linked to parvovirus B19, influenza, CMV and Epstein-Barr virus, according to a later analysis. Most CMV-associated TCR beta chains appeared to be HLA-restricted in a later analysis, and the HLA associations seemed to be driven largely by CMV exposure.

Notes on this clone: There is no known antigen for this receptor. No base quality values were provided; no much bigger clone lies one nucleotide off.

CDR1 and CDR2 were assigned from the germline V gene as SGHRS and YFSETQ. V is trimmed back by 4 bases and J by 0 bases, and the junction contains 8 bases that no gene match accounts for. There are 16 amino acids in the CDR3, from cysteine to phenylalanine inclusive. CDR3 DNA is the only sequence kept; it has 48 bases, read in frame from the first base. The source of this sequence is a woman in her 30s in good health and CMV-seropositive. The sample consisted of PBMCs. Recombination linked TRBV5-1 to TRBJ1-1; 8 bases in the middle match TRBD1. The CDR3 protein is CASSPIGQGMNTEAFF. The nucleotide sequence reads as follows: TGCGCCAGCAGCCCTATTGGACAGGGCATGAACACTGAAGCTTTCTTT.